These 15 T cell receptor beta chains were sequenced from one sample in a study of T cell responses to AZD1222 COVID-19 vaccine. Method: immunoSEQ multiplex PCR; TCRdb's copy keeps in-frame clones and lacks some. The table shows about 150,000 clones, with about 93% occurring only once. This material consisted of peripheral blood, taken on day 0 of AZD1222 vaccination. Receptors were obtained from an adult in good health.

The chain links TRBV6-1 to TRBJ2-5; D is possibly TRBD2 (7 bases). Germline-derived CDR1 and CDR2 are MNHNS and SASEGT. The CDR3 has 11 amino acids. Deletions cut 8 bases from V and 5 bases from J, with 9 bases between. CDR3 nucleotide sequence: TGTGCCAGCGGGGGGGGCGAGACCCAGTACTTC. Residues: CASGGGETQYF.

The chain combines TRBV6-4 with TRBJ1-4; 11 nucleotides align to TRBD1. Germline V gene lookup returns CDR1 MRHNA and CDR2 SNTAGT. The V segment lost 4 bases and the J segment 4 bases; nucleotides outside the gene matches: 5. CDR3 length equals 16 residues. The CDR3 here is CASSGTGGGRNEKLFF. CDR3 DNA: TGTGCCAGCAGTGGGACAGGGGGCGGCCGTAATGAAAAACTGTTTTTT.

CDR3 nucleotide sequence: TGTGCCAGCAGCCAAGATAGCACTGGAAACACCATATATTTT. This encodes CASSQDSTGNTIYF. V and J are TRBV14 and TRBJ1-3; D is unclear. Trimming pared 0 bases from V and 2 bases from J, leaving 5 bases between. This CDR3 is 14 amino acids long. From germline, CDR1 is SGHDN and CDR2 FVKESK.

This chain links TRBV6-5 with TRBJ2-2, with 8 bases fitting TRBD2. The CDR3 is 14 residues long. V shed 5 bases and J 4 bases; nucleotides not matched to a gene: 3. Germline values: CDR1 MNHEY, CDR2 SVGAGI. CDR3 bases: TGTGCCAGCAGTAGGGCGGGGGGCACCGGGGAGCTGTTTTTT. Translating it yields CASSRAGGTGELFF.

Note on this clone: This same CDR3 is encoded by further DNA sequences in the sample. This sequence joins TRBV6-4 and TRBJ2-3; TRBD2 matches 7 bases. The V and J ends lost 0 bases and 0 bases, in that order; junction bases with no gene match: 0. This CDR3 contains 15 residues. CDR1 MRHNA and CDR2 SNTAGT come from the germline V gene. Here the CDR3 DNA reads TGTGCCAGCAGTGACTCAGCGGGGAGCACAGATACGCAGTATTTT. Translated: CASSDSAGSTDTQYF.

The chain is built from TRBV2 and TRBJ1-6; 10 bases map to TRBD1. V was clipped by 11 bases and J by 9 bases; unmatched bases: 10. Germline loops: CDR1 SNHLY, CDR2 FYNNEI. The CDR3 contains 14 residues. CDR3 DNA sequence: TGTGCCCTGCAAGGGGGACAGGGGAGTTCACCCCTCCACTTT. This encodes CALQGGQGSSPLHF.

The chain carries TRBV15 and TRBJ2-3; no firm D call. V was shortened by 1 base and J by 1 base, with 9 bases between the two germline ends. Germline CDR1 and CDR2: LNHNV and YYDKDF (reference sequence). The CDR3 is 15 residues long. CDR3 nucleotides: TGTGCCACCAGCAGAGTACTTCAGGGCACAGATACGCAGTATTTT. Translated: CATSRVLQGTDTQYF.

The chain joins TRBV7-9 to TRBJ1-6; D gene uncertain. Germline V gives CDR1 SEHNR, CDR2 FQNEAQ (reference sequence). The V gene lost 1 base and the J gene lost 0 bases, with 7 bases spanning the gap. The CDR3 totals 16 residues. The CDR3 loop reads CASSLERSSYNSPLHF. CDR3 in DNA: TGTGCCAGCAGCTTAGAGAGAAGCTCCTATAATTCACCCCTCCACTTT. The full variable domain, rest sourced from reference TRBV7-9 and TRBJ1-6, is DTGVSQNPRHKITKRGQNVTFRCDPISEHNRLYWYRQTLGQGPEFLTYFQNEAQLEKSRLLSDRFSAERPKGSFSTLEIQRTEQGDSAMYLCASSLERSSYNSPLHFGNGTRLTVT.

CDR3 protein: CASSLGTEEAFF. The CDR3 DNA follows: TGTGCCAGCAGCTTAGGGACAGAAGAAGCTTTCTTT. The chain uses TRBV7-9 and TRBJ1-1; tentative D call: TRBD1 (6 bases). V shed 1 base and J shed 8 bases, with 8 bases lying between them. This CDR3 contains 12 residues. Germline V lookup: CDR1 SEHNR, CDR2 FQNEAQ (reference sequence).

The chain is built from TRBV12-3 or TRBV12-4 and TRBJ1-1; D gene ambiguous. This CDR3 has 11 amino acids. V lost 3 bases and J 11 bases, leaving 10 bases between the germline ends. The CDR3, as DNA: TGTGCCAGCAGTTTGGAGGGCGGGGCTTTCTTT. This codes for CASSLEGGAFF.

This chain links TRBV2 with TRBJ1-3; D possibly corresponds to TRBD1 (5 bases). Between the trimmed V and J ends, which lost 3 bases and 2 bases, there was a span of 20 bases. This CDR3 is built from 18 residues. Germline assignment: CDR1 SNHLY and CDR2 FYNNEI. The CDR3 loop reads CASSDLYQRGATGNTIYF. As DNA, the CDR3 is TGTGCCAGCAGTGATCTCTACCAAAGGGGAGCAACTGGAAACACCATATATTTT.

This clone showed up just once. This chain uses TRBV9 with TRBJ2-1; D is undetermined. The germline CDR1 and CDR2 sequences are SGDLS and YYNGEE. The V gene lost 2 bases and the J gene lost 2 bases, with 11 bases spanning the gap. The CDR3 runs 15 residues. This chain's CDR3 is CASSVSGFTYNEQFF. The CDR3 DNA follows: TGTGCCAGCAGCGTCTCCGGTTTTACCTACAATGAGCAGTTCTTC.

J is TRBJ2-2 and V is TRBV9; possible D gene TRBD2, 5 bases. The CDR3 contains 15 residues. Germline V gives CDR1 SGDLS, CDR2 YYNGEE. V dropped 0 bases and J dropped 6 bases, with 12 bases sitting between them. For the CDR3, the DNA is TGTGCCAGCAGCGTAGCTTGGGGAGTTGCCGGGGAGCTGTTTTTT. Protein sequence: CASSVAWGVAGELFF.

The chain links TRBV7-9 to TRBJ1-4, with no clear D. This CDR3 is 11 amino acids long. The germline V gene has CDR1 SEHNR and CDR2 FQNEAQ (reference sequence). Trimming stripped 2 bases from V and 5 bases from J, with 0 bases between. Here the CDR3 DNA reads TGTGCCAGCAGCTTAAATGAAAAACTGTTTTTT. Its protein product is CASSLNEKLFF.

The chain links TRBV18 to TRBJ2-2, with D perhaps matching TRBD1 or TRBD2 (6 bases each). CDR3 length equals 17 residues. V was clipped by 2 bases and J by 4 bases, with 17 bases between them. Germline CDR1 is KGHSH and CDR2 is LQKENI. The CDR3, as DNA: TGTGCCAGCTCACCAAGGATGTCGGGGGCTCCCACCGGGGAGCTGTTTTTT. As protein: CASSPRMSGAPTGELFF.